This T cell receptor beta chain was recovered during a study of regulatory dendritic cells for organ transplantation. A word on this clone: Its specificity is unknown.

Method: immunoSEQ multiplex PCR; TCRdb's copy keeps in-frame clones and lacks some. Of under 40,000 clones detected, 75% to 95% appear once; the ten largest clones hold approximately 0.12%. The CDR3 has 15 residues. The germline V gene encodes CDR1 MGHDK and CDR2 SYGVNS. The trim removed 7 bases at V and 0 bases at J, leaving 7 bases unmatched. Overall study results and limits: Memory CD8+ clonal expansion seemed more limited with regulatory than mature dendritic cells. Resting memory CD8+ T cells held the most alloreactive clonotypes.

Memory T cells were CD45RO+, naive were CD45RA+, sorted by FACS. The source of this sequence is a human donor in good health. What was sequenced was naive CD8+ T cells from blood. The subset here: CD45RA+ naive T cells. The chain combines TRBV25-1 with TRBJ2-3; 7 positions match TRBD1. CDR3 sequence: CASKPGQTSTDTQYF. The CDR3 coding sequence is TGTGCCAGCAAACCGGGACAGACCAGCACAGATACGCAGTATTTT.